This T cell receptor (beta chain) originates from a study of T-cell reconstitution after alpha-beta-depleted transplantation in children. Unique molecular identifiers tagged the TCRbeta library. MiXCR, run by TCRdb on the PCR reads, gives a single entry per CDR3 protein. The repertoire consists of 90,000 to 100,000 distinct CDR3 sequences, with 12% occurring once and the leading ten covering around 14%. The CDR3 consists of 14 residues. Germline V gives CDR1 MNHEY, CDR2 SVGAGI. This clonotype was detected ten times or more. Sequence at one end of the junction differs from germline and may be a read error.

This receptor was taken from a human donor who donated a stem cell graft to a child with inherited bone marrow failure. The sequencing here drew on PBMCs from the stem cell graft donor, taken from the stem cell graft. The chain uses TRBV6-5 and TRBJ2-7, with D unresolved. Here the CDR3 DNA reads TGTGCCAGCAGTCCCCTGGGATTTTCCTACGATCAGTACTTC. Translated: CASSPLGFSYDQYF.